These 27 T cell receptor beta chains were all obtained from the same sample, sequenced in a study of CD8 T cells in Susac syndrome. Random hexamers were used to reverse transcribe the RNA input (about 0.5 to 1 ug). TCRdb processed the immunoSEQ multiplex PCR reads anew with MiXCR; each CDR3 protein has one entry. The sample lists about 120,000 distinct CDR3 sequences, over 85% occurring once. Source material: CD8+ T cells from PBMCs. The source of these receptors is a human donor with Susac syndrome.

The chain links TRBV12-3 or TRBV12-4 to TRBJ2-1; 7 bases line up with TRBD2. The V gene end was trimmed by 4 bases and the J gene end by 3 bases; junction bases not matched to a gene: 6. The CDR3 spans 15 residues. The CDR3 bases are TGTGCCAGCAGTTCGATCGGGGGGAACTACAATGAGCAGTTCTTC. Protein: CASSSIGGNYNEQFF.

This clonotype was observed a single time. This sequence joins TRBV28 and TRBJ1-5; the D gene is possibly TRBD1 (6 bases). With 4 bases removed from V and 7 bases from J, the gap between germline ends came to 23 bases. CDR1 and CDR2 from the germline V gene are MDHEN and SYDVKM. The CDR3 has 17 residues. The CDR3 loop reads CASSWIPGQGVLQPQHF. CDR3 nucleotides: TGTGCCAGCAGTTGGATTCCGGGACAAGGGGTTTTACAGCCCCAGCATTTT. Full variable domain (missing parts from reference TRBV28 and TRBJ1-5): DVKVTQSSRYLVKRTGEKVFLECVQDMDHENMFWYRQDPGLGLRLIYFSYDVKMKEKGDIPEGYSVSREKKERFSLILESASTNQTSMYLCASSWIPGQGVLQPQHFGDGTRLSIL.

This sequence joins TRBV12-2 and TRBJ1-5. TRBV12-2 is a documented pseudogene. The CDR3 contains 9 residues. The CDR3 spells CASTQPQHF. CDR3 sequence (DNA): TGTGCAAGCACTCAGCCCCAGCATTTT.

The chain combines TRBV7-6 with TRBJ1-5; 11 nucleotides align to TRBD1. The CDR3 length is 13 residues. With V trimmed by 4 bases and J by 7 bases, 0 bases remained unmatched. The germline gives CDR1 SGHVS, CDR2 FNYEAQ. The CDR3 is CASSWDRGQPQHF. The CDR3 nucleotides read TGTGCCAGCAGCTGGGACAGGGGGCAGCCCCAGCATTTT.

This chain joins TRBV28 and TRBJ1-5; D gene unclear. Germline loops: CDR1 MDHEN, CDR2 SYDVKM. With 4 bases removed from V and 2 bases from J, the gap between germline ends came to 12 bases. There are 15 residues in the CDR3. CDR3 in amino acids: CASSYEHGGNQPQHF. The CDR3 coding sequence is TGTGCCAGCAGTTATGAACATGGTGGCAATCAGCCCCAGCATTTT.

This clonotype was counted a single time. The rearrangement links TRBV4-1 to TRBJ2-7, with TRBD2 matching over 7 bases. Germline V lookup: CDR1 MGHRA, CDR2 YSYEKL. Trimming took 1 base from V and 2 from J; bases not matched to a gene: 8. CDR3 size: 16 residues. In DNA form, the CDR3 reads TGCGCCAGCAGCCAAGTAGGCCTAGCGGAAACCTACGAGCAGTACTTC. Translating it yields CASSQVGLAETYEQYF.

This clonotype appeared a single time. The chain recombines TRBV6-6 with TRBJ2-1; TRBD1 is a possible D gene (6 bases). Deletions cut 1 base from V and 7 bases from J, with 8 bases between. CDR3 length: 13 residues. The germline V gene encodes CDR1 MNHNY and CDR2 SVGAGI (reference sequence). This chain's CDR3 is CASSYYQGNEQFF. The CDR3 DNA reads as TGTGCCAGCAGTTACTATCAGGGGAATGAGCAGTTCTTC.

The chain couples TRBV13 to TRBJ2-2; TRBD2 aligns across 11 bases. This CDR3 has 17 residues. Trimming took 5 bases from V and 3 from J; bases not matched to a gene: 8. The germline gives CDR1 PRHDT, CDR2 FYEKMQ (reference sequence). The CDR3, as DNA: TGTGCCAGCAGCCCGGGACTAGCGGTTCCAGACACCGGGGAGCTGTTTTTT. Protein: CASSPGLAVPDTGELFF.

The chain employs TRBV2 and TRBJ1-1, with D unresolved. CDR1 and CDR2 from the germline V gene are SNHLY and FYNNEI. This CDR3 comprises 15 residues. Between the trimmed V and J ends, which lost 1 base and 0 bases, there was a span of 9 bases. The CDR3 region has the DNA TGTGCCAGCAGTGAAGTAGGCAGGATGAACACTGAAGCTTTCTTT. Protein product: CASSEVGRMNTEAFF.

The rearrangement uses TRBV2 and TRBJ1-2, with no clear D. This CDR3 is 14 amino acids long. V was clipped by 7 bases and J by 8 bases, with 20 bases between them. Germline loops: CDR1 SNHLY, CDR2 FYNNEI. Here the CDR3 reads CASNGRNWPGGYTF. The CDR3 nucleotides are TGTGCCAGCAATGGGCGGAACTGGCCGGGCGGCTACACCTTC.

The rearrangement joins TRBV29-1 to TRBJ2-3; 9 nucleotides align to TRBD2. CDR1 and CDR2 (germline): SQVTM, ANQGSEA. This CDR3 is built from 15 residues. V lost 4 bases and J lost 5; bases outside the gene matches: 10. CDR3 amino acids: CSVGGGGAGGDTQYF. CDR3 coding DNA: TGCAGCGTTGGGGGCGGGGGGGCCGGTGGAGATACGCAGTATTTT.

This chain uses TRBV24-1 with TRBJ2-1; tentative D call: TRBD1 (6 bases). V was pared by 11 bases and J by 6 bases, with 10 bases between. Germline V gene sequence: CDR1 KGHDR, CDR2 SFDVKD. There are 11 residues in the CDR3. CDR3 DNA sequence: TGTGCCAACAGGGTATTCAATGAGCAGTTCTTC. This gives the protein CANRVFNEQFF.

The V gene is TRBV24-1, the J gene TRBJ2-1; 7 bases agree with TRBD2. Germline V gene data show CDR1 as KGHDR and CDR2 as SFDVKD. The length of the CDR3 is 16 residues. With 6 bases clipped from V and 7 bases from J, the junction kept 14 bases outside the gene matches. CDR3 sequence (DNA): TGTGCCACCAGTTTTCAAGGACTAGACGGTAGTAATGAGCAGTTCTTC. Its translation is CATSFQGLDGSNEQFF.

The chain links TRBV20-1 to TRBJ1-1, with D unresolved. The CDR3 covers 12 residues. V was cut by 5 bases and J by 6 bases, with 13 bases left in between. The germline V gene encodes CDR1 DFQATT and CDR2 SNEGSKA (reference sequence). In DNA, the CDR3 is TGCAGTGCTGACCAGATGCGGGCTGAAGCTTTCTTT. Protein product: CSADQMRAEAFF.

The chain's CDR3 is CASSAGGGAYNTGELFF. CDR3 nucleotides: TGTGCCAGCAGCGCCGGAGGGGGAGCTTATAACACCGGGGAGCTGTTTTTT. The rearrangement uses TRBV9 and TRBJ2-2, with D tentatively TRBD1 or TRBD2 (6 bases each). CDR3 size: 17 residues. V lost 3 bases, J lost 2 bases, and 17 bases lay in between. Germline V CDR1 and CDR2: SGDLS, YYNGEE.

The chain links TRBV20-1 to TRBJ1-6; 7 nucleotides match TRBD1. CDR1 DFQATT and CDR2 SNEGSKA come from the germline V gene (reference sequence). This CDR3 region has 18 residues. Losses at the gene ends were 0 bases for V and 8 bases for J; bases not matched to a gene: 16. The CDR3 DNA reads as TGCAGTGCTAGAGATCTCGGGGGACAGTGGGGCTCCTATTCACCCCTCCACTTT. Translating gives CSARDLGGQWGSYSPLHF.

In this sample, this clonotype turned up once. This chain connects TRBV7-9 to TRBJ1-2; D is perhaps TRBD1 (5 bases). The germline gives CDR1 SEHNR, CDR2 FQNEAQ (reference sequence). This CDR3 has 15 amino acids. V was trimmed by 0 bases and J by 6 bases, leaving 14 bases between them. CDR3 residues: CASSLAFSRADGYTF. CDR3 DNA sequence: TGTGCCAGCAGCTTAGCGTTTTCCAGGGCGGATGGCTACACCTTC.

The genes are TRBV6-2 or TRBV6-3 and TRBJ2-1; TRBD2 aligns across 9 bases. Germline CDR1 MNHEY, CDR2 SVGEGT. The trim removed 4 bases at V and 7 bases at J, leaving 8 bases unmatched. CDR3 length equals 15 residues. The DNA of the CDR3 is TGTGCCAGCAGTTTAGGTAGCGGGGGAGGAAATGAGCAGTTCTTC. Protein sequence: CASSLGSGGGNEQFF.

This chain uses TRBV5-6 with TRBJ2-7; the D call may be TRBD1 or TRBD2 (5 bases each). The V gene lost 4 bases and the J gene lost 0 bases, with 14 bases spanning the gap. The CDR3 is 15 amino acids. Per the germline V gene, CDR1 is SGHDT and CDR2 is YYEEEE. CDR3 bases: TGTGCCAGCAGCGACCGGGGACGGAGCTCCTACGAGCAGTACTTC. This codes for CASSDRGRSSYEQYF.

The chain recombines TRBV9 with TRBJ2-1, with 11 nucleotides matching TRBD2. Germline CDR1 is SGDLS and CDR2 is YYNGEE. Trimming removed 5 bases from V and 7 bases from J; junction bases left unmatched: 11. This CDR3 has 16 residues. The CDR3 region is CASRDNSGGGPNEQFF. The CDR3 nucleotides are TGTGCCAGCAGAGATAATAGCGGGGGGGGCCCGAATGAGCAGTTCTTC.

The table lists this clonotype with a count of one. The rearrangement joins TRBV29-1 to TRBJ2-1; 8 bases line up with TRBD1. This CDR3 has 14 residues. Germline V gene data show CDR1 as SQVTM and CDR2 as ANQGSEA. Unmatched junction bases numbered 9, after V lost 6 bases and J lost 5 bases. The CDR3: CSVVTGGFNNEQFF. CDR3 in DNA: TGCAGCGTCGTTACAGGGGGTTTCAACAATGAGCAGTTCTTC.

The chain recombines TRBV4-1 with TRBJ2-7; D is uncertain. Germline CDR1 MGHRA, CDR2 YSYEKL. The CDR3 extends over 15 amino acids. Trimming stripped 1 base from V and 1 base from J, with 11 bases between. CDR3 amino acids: CASSQGIVGSYEQYF. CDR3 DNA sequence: TGCGCCAGCAGCCAAGGGATCGTAGGTTCCTACGAGCAGTACTTC.

This chain's CDR3 is CSVRGQGETQYF. As DNA, the CDR3 is TGCAGCGTCAGAGGACAGGGGGAGACCCAGTACTTC. The genes are TRBV29-1 and TRBJ2-5; 9 bases are shared with TRBD1. The CDR3 sequence is 12 residues long. The V gene's germline CDR1 is SQVTM and CDR2 ANQGSEA. J gave up 5 bases and V 6 bases, and 4 bases lay outside the gene matches.

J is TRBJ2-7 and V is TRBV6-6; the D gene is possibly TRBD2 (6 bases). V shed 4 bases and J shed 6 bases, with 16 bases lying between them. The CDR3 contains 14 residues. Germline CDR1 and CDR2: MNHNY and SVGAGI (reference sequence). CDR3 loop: CASSSRDFGGEQYF. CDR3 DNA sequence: TGTGCCAGCAGTTCCCGGGACTTCGGGGGCGAGCAGTACTTC.

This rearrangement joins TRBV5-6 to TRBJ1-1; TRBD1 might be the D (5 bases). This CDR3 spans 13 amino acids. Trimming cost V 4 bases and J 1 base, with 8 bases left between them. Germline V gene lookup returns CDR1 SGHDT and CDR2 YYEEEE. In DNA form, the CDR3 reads TGTGCCAGCAGCCCCGGGGGGAACACTGAAGCTTTCTTT. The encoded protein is CASSPGGNTEAFF.

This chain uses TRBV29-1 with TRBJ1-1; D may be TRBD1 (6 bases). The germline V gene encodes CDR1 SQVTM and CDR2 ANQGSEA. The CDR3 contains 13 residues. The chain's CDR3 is CSGGGSIRTEAFF. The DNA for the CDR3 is TGCAGTGGGGGGGGCAGTATCCGAACCGAAGCTTTCTTT.

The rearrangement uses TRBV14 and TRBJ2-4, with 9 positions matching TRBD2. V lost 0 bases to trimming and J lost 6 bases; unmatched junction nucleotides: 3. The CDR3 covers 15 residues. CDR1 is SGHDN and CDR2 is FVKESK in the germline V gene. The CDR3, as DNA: TGTGCCAGCAGCCAAGAGGGTAGCGGGAGAAACATTCAGTACTTC. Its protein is CASSQEGSGRNIQYF.